These T cell receptor beta chains were read from a single sample in a study of blood T cells in healthy people across ages. Via MiXCR, TCRdb re-called the 5' RACE reads, giving one row per CDR3 protein. Among about 570,000 distinct CDR3 sequences listed, 27% were seen once. What was sequenced was blood. The receptors stem from a woman between 65 and 79 years old in good health. Both conserved end residues are part of each CDR3.

v_call: TRBV5-1
j_call: NA
cdr3_length: 19
cdr3_aa: CASSLSLASGGELDNEQFF

v_call: TRBV20-1
j_call: TRBJ1-6
cdr3_length: 16
cdr3_aa: CSAAYPGTAGNSPLHF

v_call: TRBV3-1
j_call: TRBJ2-5
cdr3_length: 15
cdr3_aa: CASSDGSTARETQYF

v_call: TRBV25-1
j_call: TRBJ2-2
cdr3_length: 16
cdr3_aa: CASRRSGRGYTGELFF

v_call: TRBV7-2
j_call: TRBJ1-3
cdr3_length: 16
cdr3_aa: CASSSLSTGAGNTIYF

v_call: TRBV5-1
j_call: NA
cdr3_length: 16
cdr3_aa: CASSLGPVGQGHEQYF

v_call: TRBV21-1
j_call: TRBJ2-7
cdr3_length: 21
cdr3_aa: CASSETSFGGLGGGPLYEQYF

v_call: TRBV29-1
j_call: TRBJ2-5
cdr3_length: 14
cdr3_aa: CSVEGDYSQETQYF

v_call: TRBV6-2/TRBV6-3
j_call: NA
cdr3_length: 16
cdr3_aa: CASSYSVTGTAYEQYF

v_call: TRBV24-1
j_call: TRBJ1-2
cdr3_length: 13
cdr3_aa: CATSDLAGGGYTF

v_call: TRBV10-3
j_call: TRBJ1-2
cdr3_length: 14
cdr3_aa: CAISGTGEGHGYTF

v_call: TRBV20-1
j_call: TRBJ1-4
cdr3_length: 15
cdr3_aa: CSASGTGIFNEKLFF

v_call: TRBV12-3/TRBV12-4
j_call: TRBJ2-1
cdr3_length: 17
cdr3_aa: CASSLPGLAGRHNEQFF

v_call: TRBV7-2
j_call: TRBJ2-3
cdr3_length: 15
cdr3_aa: CASSSSRVGADTQYF

v_call: TRBV6-5
j_call: NA
cdr3_length: 17
cdr3_aa: CASSYSSSLAGINEQFF

v_call: TRBV18
j_call: TRBJ1-4
cdr3_length: 15
cdr3_aa: CASSPIREVNEKLFF

v_call: TRBV7-8
j_call: TRBJ2-1
cdr3_length: 13
cdr3_aa: CASSLEPYNEQFF

v_call: TRBV4-1
j_call: TRBJ2-5
cdr3_length: 15
cdr3_aa: CASSQGQGREVTQYF

v_call: TRBV29-1
j_call: TRBJ2-1
cdr3_length: 15
cdr3_aa: CSVVTGLSSYNEQFF

v_call: TRBV7-9
j_call: TRBJ2-1
cdr3_length: 16
cdr3_aa: CASSLAGGGPYNEQLF

v_call: TRBV11-2
j_call: TRBJ2-1
cdr3_length: 16
cdr3_aa: CASSYPGGGGANEQFF

v_call: TRBV7-9
j_call: TRBJ2-7
cdr3_length: 16
cdr3_aa: CASSLGSVRGGYEQYF

v_call: TRBV30
j_call: TRBJ1-4
cdr3_length: 11
cdr3_aa: CAWSVLEKLFF

v_call: TRBV24-1
j_call: TRBJ2-3
cdr3_length: 14
cdr3_aa: CATSGGQGTDTQYF

v_call: TRBV6-2/TRBV6-3
j_call: TRBJ2-7
cdr3_length: 18
cdr3_aa: CASSYSHVWQAASYEQYF

v_call: TRBV20-1
j_call: TRBJ2-7
cdr3_length: 14
cdr3_aa: CSAGLAGGKYEQYF

v_call: TRBV29-1
j_call: TRBJ2-5
cdr3_length: 9
cdr3_aa: CSADVKQYF

v_call: TRBV19
j_call: NA
cdr3_length: 14
cdr3_aa: CASSLTGVAYEQYF

v_call: TRBV20-1
j_call: TRBJ2-1
cdr3_length: 13
cdr3_aa: CSARPRPGGEQFF

v_call: TRBV5-1
j_call: TRBJ2-3
cdr3_length: 16
cdr3_aa: CASSLLGQGRGDTQYF

v_call: TRBV2
j_call: TRBJ2-1
cdr3_length: 15
cdr3_aa: CASTYLLPSNNEQFF

v_call: TRBV11-2
j_call: NA
cdr3_length: 14
cdr3_aa: CASSERGEYNEQYF

v_call: TRBV12-3/TRBV12-4
j_call: TRBJ2-3
cdr3_length: 14
cdr3_aa: CASSLVTGTDTQYF

v_call: TRBV13
j_call: NA
cdr3_length: 14
cdr3_aa: CASSIRQGFYEQYF

v_call: TRBV4-2
j_call: TRBJ2-5
cdr3_length: 16
cdr3_aa: CASSQDRQGAQETQYF

v_call: TRBV20-1
j_call: TRBJ2-1
cdr3_length: 13
cdr3_aa: CSARSGTRNEQFF

v_call: TRBV5-1
j_call: TRBJ2-2
cdr3_length: 14
cdr3_aa: CASSLVLNTGELFF

v_call: TRBV7-9
j_call: TRBJ2-7
cdr3_length: 16
cdr3_aa: CASSPPGGQAGYEQYF

v_call: TRBV20-1
j_call: TRBJ1-1
cdr3_length: 14
cdr3_aa: CSAREEGRGTEAFF

v_call: TRBV7-2
j_call: TRBJ1-2
cdr3_length: 12
cdr3_aa: CASRGGKGGYTF

v_call: TRBV11-1
j_call: TRBJ2-3
cdr3_length: 16
cdr3_aa: CASSSRRVSSTDTQYF

v_call: TRBV27
j_call: TRBJ1-2
cdr3_length: 15
cdr3_aa: CASSSSGRRVYGYTF

v_call: TRBV20-1
j_call: TRBJ2-7
cdr3_length: 12
cdr3_aa: CSALGTAYEQYF

v_call: TRBV20-1
j_call: TRBJ1-2
cdr3_length: 16
cdr3_aa: CSARSSGTGVRYGYTF

v_call: TRBV18
j_call: TRBJ1-3
cdr3_length: 16
cdr3_aa: CAGSPPGGLRGNTIYF

v_call: TRBV12-3/TRBV12-4
j_call: TRBJ2-7
cdr3_length: 15
cdr3_aa: CASSFGLAGGYEQYF

v_call: TRBV7-2
j_call: TRBJ2-3
cdr3_length: 18
cdr3_aa: CASSWASRRGDMRNTQYF

v_call: TRBV6-6
j_call: TRBJ1-2
cdr3_length: 15
cdr3_aa: CASSYSGPAADGYTF

v_call: TRBV6-5
j_call: TRBJ2-7
cdr3_length: 15
cdr3_aa: CASSYSGTGDHEQYF